Included here is one T cell receptor beta chain sequence, with context. Its antigen is still unknown. These data come from a study of beta chain features in type 1 diabetes. Study results and limitations: Within each of all four CD4+ subsets, Type 1 diabetes patients had TCRB CDR3s that were moderately but significantly shorter.

Sorted CD4+ subsets: naive, central memory, regulatory, stem cell-like memory (CD45RO/CCR7/CD25/CD127/CD95/CD27 panel). The authors reverse transcribed all of the isolated RNA, so sequencing captured expressed TCRB transcripts. Assay: immunoSEQ multiplex PCR; the TCRdb copy retains only in-frame clones and omits some. Altogether hundreds of thousands of clones are present, about 14% being singletons, with the ten largest covering 0.03% to 0.04%. Sequenced: naive CD4+ T cells from blood. This receptor was identified in a man aged 18 to 30 with type 1 diabetes.

CDR3 sequence (DNA): TGTGCCAGCAGGTCGGAGGGACAGCTGTTTTTT. This codes for CASRSEGQLFF. The V and J genes are TRBV9 and TRBJ2-2, with a weak D call TRBD2 (6 bases). V was shortened by 5 bases and J by 12 bases, with 11 bases between the two germline ends. Germline V gene lookup returns CDR1 SGDLS and CDR2 YYNGEE. This CDR3 has 11 amino acids.